This passage covers 25 T cell receptor beta chains from one sample sequenced in a study of blood T cell repertoires in COVID-19 (dated by TCRdb to 2018 to 2020). The method behind the library was the immunoSEQ multiplex PCR assay. The table comes from immuneACCESS by way of TCRdb, which keeps in-frame sequences with V and J called. Part of the clones is missing from these tables; in studies checked, under half for an unresolved V gene and the rest for unknown reasons. The sample table lists some 160,000 clones, about four fifths of them with a count of one. Of the sample, 6.5% falls within the top ten clones. Sequenced input: peripheral blood. Every receptor here comes from a man aged 70 or older with active or convalescent COVID-19.

The chain employs TRBV10-3 and TRBJ2-4; possibly TRBD1 for D (5 bases). Germline CDR1 and CDR2: ENHRY and SYGVKD. Trimming took 8 bases from V and 5 from J, leaving 16 bases between them. CDR3 size: 14 residues. This chain's CDR3 is CAIAQGARENIQYF. The CDR3 nucleotides read TGTGCCATCGCCCAAGGGGCAAGGGAAAACATTCAGTACTTC.

The chain employs TRBV5-1 and TRBJ1-5; the match to TRBD1 covers 7 bases. Trimming removed 0 bases from V and 5 bases from J; junction bases left unmatched: 2. Germline loops: CDR1 SGHRS, CDR2 YFSETQ. The CDR3 is 14 residues long. The CDR3 DNA reads TGCGCCAGCAGCTTGGATCAGGGGGATCAGCCCCAGCATTTT. It specifies CASSLDQGDQPQHF.

The chain links TRBV7-3 to TRBJ2-1, with D perhaps matching TRBD1 (5 bases). V shed 2 bases and J shed 0 bases, with 14 bases lying between them. Germline-derived CDR1 and CDR2 are SGHTA and FQGTGA. The CDR3 loop spans 17 amino acids. CDR3 sequence (DNA): TGTGCCAGCAGCTTATCAGGGCCGGTGGGCTCCTACAATGAGCAGTTCTTC. Translating gives CASSLSGPVGSYNEQFF.

V gene TRBV6-1 combines with J gene TRBJ1-5; perhaps TRBD1 as D (6 bases). This CDR3 spans 15 amino acids. V shed 1 base and J shed 5 bases, with 12 bases lying between them. Germline assignment: CDR1 MNHNS and CDR2 SASEGT. DNA of the CDR3: TGTGCCAGCAGTGAAGGGACAGTGTGGGATCAGCCCCAGCATTTT. Protein product: CASSEGTVWDQPQHF.

The V call is TRBV2, the J call TRBJ1-1; tentative D call: TRBD1 (5 bases). The germline V gene encodes CDR1 SNHLY and CDR2 FYNNEI. Trimming shortened V by 4 bases and J by 5 bases, and 17 bases separated the two germline ends. The CDR3 is 15 amino acids. The CDR3: CASSVRGEGTTEAFF. The DNA of the CDR3 is TGTGCCAGCAGTGTTCGTGGGGAGGGGACGACTGAAGCTTTCTTT.

The V gene is TRBV6-2 or TRBV6-3, the J gene TRBJ2-3; D not certain. The CDR3 loop spans 16 amino acids. V was trimmed by 0 bases and J by 2 bases, leaving 12 bases between them. The germline gives CDR1 MNHEY, CDR2 SVGEGT. CDR3 loop: CASSYSVQTITDTQYF. CDR3 DNA sequence: TGTGCCAGCAGTTACTCGGTGCAGACAATCACAGATACGCAGTATTTT.

This chain links TRBV7-9 with TRBJ1-2; TRBD1 is a possible D gene (5 bases). Trimming removed 7 bases at V and 8 bases at J, with 23 bases between. The CDR3 spans 15 residues. Per germline, CDR1 SEHNR and CDR2 FQNEAQ (reference sequence). Here the CDR3 reads CASTREGRPTNGYTF. The CDR3 region has the DNA TGTGCCAGCACCCGAGAGGGGAGGCCGACAAACGGCTACACCTTC.

The J gene is TRBJ1-2, the V gene TRBV25-1, with 7 nucleotides matching TRBD1. With V trimmed by 5 bases and J by 2 bases, 5 bases remained unmatched. The CDR3 contains 14 residues. Germline V gene sequence: CDR1 MGHDK, CDR2 SYGVNS. The CDR3: CASSLETGNYGYTF. CDR3 in DNA: TGTGCCAGCAGTCTGGAGACAGGGAACTATGGCTACACCTTC.

The CDR3 loop is CASSEQGAYSGELFF. The CDR3 DNA is TGTGCCAGCAGTGAACAGGGGGCGTATAGCGGGGAGCTGTTTTTT. The rearrangement joins TRBV6-1 to TRBJ2-2; 8 bases match TRBD1. The CDR3 runs to 15 residues. Germline V CDR1 and CDR2: MNHNS, SASEGT. The ends lost 2 bases at V and 7 bases at J; junction bases unmatched: 6.

This chain connects TRBV7-9 to TRBJ1-4; D might be TRBD1 (6 bases). V gave up 1 base and J gave up 8 bases, with 14 bases separating them. This CDR3 is 15 amino acids long. Germline V gives CDR1 SEHNR, CDR2 FQNEAQ (reference sequence). This CDR3 reads CASSLEGRGREKLFF. DNA of the CDR3: TGTGCCAGCAGCTTAGAGGGCAGGGGACGCGAAAAACTGTTTTTT.

This clone was counted once. This chain links TRBV7-9 with TRBJ2-3; 9 positions agree with TRBD1. The ends lost 3 bases at V and 4 bases at J; junction bases unmatched: 5. Germline V gives CDR1 SEHNR, CDR2 FQNEAQ (reference sequence). The CDR3 consists of 15 residues. The CDR3 DNA reads TGTGCCAGCAGCTTGTACAGGGGGCGCCCAGATACGCAGTATTTT. Translated: CASSLYRGRPDTQYF.

This sequence joins TRBV2 and TRBJ1-6; possible D gene TRBD1, 6 bases. The germline V and J ends were trimmed by 1 base and 9 bases, with 16 bases remaining between them. Germline V gives CDR1 SNHLY, CDR2 FYNNEI. This CDR3 region has 16 residues. The CDR3 reads CASSEEMSQGGSPLHF. In DNA, the CDR3 is TGTGCCAGCAGTGAAGAAATGTCACAGGGCGGTTCACCCCTCCACTTT. The variable domain in full, completed from reference TRBV2 and TRBJ1-6, reads EPEVTQTPSHQVTQMGQEVILRCVPISNHLYFYWYRQILGQKVEFLVSFYNNEISEKSEIFDDQFSVERPDGSNFTLKIRSTKLEDSAMYFCASSEEMSQGGSPLHFGNGTRLTVT.

The chain uses TRBV7-6 and TRBJ2-2; a possible D gene is TRBD1 (6 bases). The ends were cut back, 1 base at V and 7 bases at J, with 16 bases in the middle. This CDR3 has 16 amino acids. Germline loops: CDR1 SGHVS, CDR2 FNYEAQ. Here the CDR3 DNA reads TGTGCCAGCAGCTTAGTTGGGGGCGCCGGGTTCGGGGAGCTGTTTTTT. Residues: CASSLVGGAGFGELFF. Together with reference TRBV7-6 and TRBJ2-2, the CDR3 gives the full variable domain: GAGVSQSPRYKVTKRGQDVALRCDPISGHVSLYWYRQALGQGPEFLTYFNYEAQQDKSGLPNDRFSAERPEGSISTLTIQRTEQRDSAMYRCASSLVGGAGFGELFFGEGSRLTVL.

This clone was recorded once. The rearrangement uses TRBV11-1 and TRBJ2-1; TRBD1 agrees at 8 bases. V gave up 5 bases and J gave up 3 bases; unmatched junction bases: 6. CDR1 is SGHAT and CDR2 is FQDESV in the germline V gene (reference sequence). This CDR3 has 15 amino acids. The CDR3 here is CASSPGQGFYNEQFF. CDR3 in DNA: TGTGCCAGCAGCCCCGGACAGGGCTTCTACAATGAGCAGTTCTTC.

This clone was recorded a few times. The V gene is TRBV7-9, the J gene TRBJ1-3, with TRBD1 identical over 10 bases. CDR1 SEHNR and CDR2 FQNEAQ come from the germline V gene (reference sequence). Trimming cost V 4 bases and J 8 bases; bases outside gene matches: 11. The CDR3 is 16 residues long. The CDR3 DNA is TGTGCCAGCAGCTCGGACAGGGGGTGGATCGGAGACACCATATATTTT. It encodes CASSSDRGWIGDTIYF.

This chain uses TRBV5-6 with TRBJ1-2, with 9 bases aligning to TRBD1. The CDR3 has 14 amino acids. Trimming took 5 bases from V and 3 from J; bases not matched to a gene: 5. Germline V gene lookup returns CDR1 SGHDT and CDR2 YYEEEE. CDR3: CASRQRDRDYGYTF. The CDR3 DNA is TGTGCCAGCAGACAAAGGGACAGGGACTATGGCTACACCTTC.

CDR3 DNA: TGTGCCAGCAGTGAAAGACGGACAGCACAGCAAGAGACCCAGTACTTC. Protein sequence: CASSERRTAQQETQYF. This chain connects TRBV6-1 to TRBJ2-5; possible D gene TRBD1, 6 bases. CDR1 MNHNS and CDR2 SASEGT come from the germline V gene. The germline V and J ends were trimmed by 2 bases and 2 bases, with 15 bases remaining between them. CDR3 size: 16 residues.

The chain has TRBV25-1 and TRBJ2-3, with a weak D call TRBD2 (5 bases). Trimming took 3 bases from V and 4 from J, leaving 11 bases between them. The CDR3 extends over 14 amino acids. Germline CDR1 MGHDK, CDR2 SYGVNS. CDR3 in amino acids: CASSEGVLPDTQYF. The CDR3 DNA is TGTGCCAGCAGTGAGGGAGTGCTCCCAGATACGCAGTATTTT.

This chain uses TRBV29-1 with TRBJ2-1, with D possibly being TRBD2 (6 bases). Looked up from germline, CDR1 is SQVTM and CDR2 is ANQGSEA. The CDR3 spans 15 residues. Trimming removed 6 bases at V and 1 base at J, with 16 bases between. CDR3 residues: CSVGGHQSSYNEQFF. The CDR3 coding sequence is TGCAGCGTCGGGGGTCACCAGAGTTCCTACAATGAGCAGTTCTTC.

This chain links TRBV11-2 with TRBJ1-2; no definite D call. CDR1 and CDR2 (germline): SGHAT, FQNNGV. V was trimmed by 2 bases and J by 6 bases, leaving 16 bases between them. The CDR3 loop spans 15 amino acids. This CDR3 is CASSLTTGSPDGYTF. The CDR3 bases are TGTGCCAGCAGCTTAACCACGGGATCCCCCGATGGCTACACCTTC.

The chain uses TRBV2 and TRBJ2-3; tentatively, D is TRBD2 (6 bases). The CDR3 is made up of 15 amino acids. The ends were cut back, 6 bases at V and 2 bases at J, with 15 bases in the middle. The germline V gene has CDR1 SNHLY and CDR2 FYNNEI. DNA for the CDR3: TGTGCCAGCAGCGGAGGGGTAGACCTCACAGATACGCAGTATTTT. As protein: CASSGGVDLTDTQYF.

The gene calls are TRBV2 and TRBJ2-7; a weak D match, TRBD2 (5 bases). Germline lookup yields CDR1 SNHLY and CDR2 FYNNEI. The CDR3 is made up of 12 amino acids. V was shortened by 8 bases and J by 7 bases, with 15 bases between the two germline ends. CDR3: CASRGDEREQYF. In nucleotides, the CDR3 is TGTGCCAGCCGGGGAGACGAAAGGGAGCAGTACTTC.

The chain combines TRBV19 with TRBJ2-1; 8 bases map to TRBD1. This CDR3 has 14 amino acids. The V segment lost 5 bases and the J segment 8 bases; nucleotides outside the gene matches: 8. Germline V gene sequence: CDR1 LNHDA, CDR2 SQIVND (reference sequence). In DNA, the CDR3 is TGTGCCAGTAGTGGACACAGGGGGGCGGATGAGCAGTTCTTC. Its protein is CASSGHRGADEQFF.

This chain connects TRBV7-2 to TRBJ1-3; TRBD1 is a possible D gene (5 bases). Between the trimmed V and J ends, which lost 2 bases and 1 base, there was a span of 6 bases. The CDR3 sequence is 14 residues long. The germline V gene encodes CDR1 SGHTA and CDR2 FQGNSA. The CDR3 bases are TGTGCCAGCAGCTTACAGGGATCTGGAAACACCATATATTTT. This codes for CASSLQGSGNTIYF.

This sequence joins TRBV28 and TRBJ2-7, with TRBD2 matching 7 bases. With 4 bases clipped from V and 1 base from J, the junction kept 10 bases outside the gene matches. This CDR3 is 16 amino acids long. Looked up from germline, CDR1 is MDHEN and CDR2 is SYDVKM. The CDR3 DNA reads as TGTGCCAGCAGTTCCGAAGGGAGCGGGAATTCCTACGAGCAGTACTTC. Translation: CASSSEGSGNSYEQYF. Full variable domain (missing parts from reference TRBV28 and TRBJ2-7): DVKVTQSSRYLVKRTGEKVFLECVQDMDHENMFWYRQDPGLGLRLIYFSYDVKMKEKGDIPEGYSVSREKKERFSLILESASTNQTSMYLCASSSEGSGNSYEQYFGPGTRLTVT.